The present T cell receptor beta chain was sequenced within a study of control samples from healthy donors and cancer patients. This clone was seen just once. Sequenced by immunoSEQ multiplex PCR; TCRdb stores in-frame clones only, minus some. The sample comprises fewer than 200,000 clones, over 80% of which are singletons, and almost 1.5% rests with the top ten. The ends lost 5 bases at V and 8 bases at J; junction bases unmatched: 17. Germline loops: CDR1 SGHVS, CDR2 FQNEAQ. CDR3 length: 16 residues. Sequenced sample: blood. This clonotype was sampled from a young man in good health. The chain employs TRBV7-8 and TRBJ1-2; 7 bases map to TRBD1. The CDR3 bases are TGTGCCAGCAGCCTTAGTCAGGGGGTAGGCCCTGGGGGCTACACCTTC. Amino acid sequence: CASSLSQGVGPGGYTF. The entire variable domain, with the rest obtained from reference TRBV7-8 and TRBJ1-2, is as follows: GAGVSQSPRYKVAKRGQDVALRCDPISGHVSLFWYQQALGQGPEFLTYFQNEAQLDKSGLPSDRFFAERPEGSVSTLKIQRTQQEDSAVYLCASSLSQGVGPGGYTFGSGTRLTVV.